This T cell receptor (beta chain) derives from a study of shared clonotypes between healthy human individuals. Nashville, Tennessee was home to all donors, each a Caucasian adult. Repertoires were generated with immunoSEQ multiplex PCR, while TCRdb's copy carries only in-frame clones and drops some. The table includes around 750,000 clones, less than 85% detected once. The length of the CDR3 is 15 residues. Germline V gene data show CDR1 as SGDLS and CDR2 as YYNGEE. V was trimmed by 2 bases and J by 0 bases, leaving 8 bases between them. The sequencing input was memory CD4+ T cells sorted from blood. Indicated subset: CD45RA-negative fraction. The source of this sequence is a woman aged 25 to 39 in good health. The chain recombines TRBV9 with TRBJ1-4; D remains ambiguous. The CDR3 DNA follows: TGTGCCAGCAGCGTCGGACTCACAACTAATGAAAAACTGTTTTTT. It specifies CASSVGLTTNEKLFF.